This record looks at one T cell receptor beta chain sequence and its context. Its target is unknown. Time point: sample taken at primary tumor resection. Carried by each TCR cDNA molecule was a unique molecular identifier. TCRdb analysed the 5' RACE reads with MiXCR anew, one entry per CDR3 protein. The sample carries 9,000 to 10,000 distinct CDR3 sequences, 5.5% to 7% recorded once. These data originate in a study of spatial heterogeneity in lung cancer. General study results and limits: Quantities of ubiquitous and regional expanded TCRs paralleled ubiquitous and regional nonsynonymous mutations, respectively. Counts of expanded alpha and beta TCRs within tumors tracked the tumor nonsynonymous mutation count.

Trimming at V came to 8 bases and at J to 4 bases, leaving 6 bases not matched to a gene. CDR1 is SGHTA and CDR2 is FQGNSA in the germline V gene. This CDR3 comprises 13 residues. The sample was lung tumor tissue, taken at surgery. V gene TRBV7-2 combines with J gene TRBJ2-7; 9 bases fit TRBD1. This clonotype was obtained from a female donor with early-stage non-small cell lung cancer. This CDR3 reads CASGRDRDYEQYF. CDR3 coding DNA: TGTGCCAGCGGCCGGGACAGGGATTACGAGCAGTACTTC.